The 26 T cell receptor beta chains below come from one sample, sequenced in a study of shared clonotypes between healthy human individuals. TCRdb's table, derived via immunoSEQ multiplex PCR, lists solely in-frame clones and lacks some. This sample has under 550,000 clones, with roughly 95% found just once. What was sequenced was naive CD4+ T cells sorted from blood. This sample's subset: CD45RA+ positively selected. These receptors were taken from a woman aged 25 to 39 in good health.

The chain uses TRBV18 and TRBJ1-1, with D hard to call. Germline CDR1 reads KGHSH; CDR2 reads LQKENI. The V end was cut by 4 bases, the J end by 0 bases, with 9 bases between. This CDR3 comprises 14 residues. The CDR3 sequence is CASSQADMNTEAFF. DNA for the CDR3: TGTGCCAGCTCACAAGCTGATATGAACACTGAAGCTTTCTTT.

This chain uses TRBV19 with TRBJ1-5; D possibly corresponds to TRBD1 (6 bases). The CDR3 extends over 16 amino acids. CDR1 is LNHDA and CDR2 is SQIVND in the germline V gene (reference sequence). With 5 bases removed from V and 4 bases from J, the gap between germline ends came to 18 bases. As DNA, the CDR3 is TGTGCCAGTAGTGCGTCCCCGGGGGCGCGTAATCAGCCCCAGCATTTT. Encoded protein: CASSASPGARNQPQHF.

The genes are TRBV7-2 and TRBJ1-5, with 7 bases matching TRBD1. This CDR3 spans 16 amino acids. The V gene's germline CDR1 is SGHTA and CDR2 FQGNSA. V was pared by 5 bases and J by 4 bases, with 11 bases of the junction left unmatched. The CDR3 bases are TGTGCCAGCAGCCTTTCGGGGCAGGGGGGAAATCAGCCCCAGCATTTT. Its protein product is CASSLSGQGGNQPQHF.

With respect to this clone: Other DNA sequences in the same sample also yield this CDR3. This chain links TRBV18 with TRBJ1-1; no reliable D call. The V gene lost 0 bases and the J gene lost 1 base, with 6 bases spanning the gap. This CDR3 has 14 residues. The V gene's germline CDR1 is KGHSH and CDR2 LQKENI. DNA for the CDR3: TGTGCCAGCTCACCACCGGGCCAGAACACTGAAGCTTTCTTT. This gives the protein CASSPPGQNTEAFF.

The V call is TRBV2, the J call TRBJ2-3; possible D gene TRBD1, 5 bases. The ends were cut back, 7 bases at V and 6 bases at J, with 14 bases in the middle. Germline CDR1 is SNHLY and CDR2 is FYNNEI. The CDR3 spans 13 residues. The CDR3 sequence: CASTRPGSDTQYF. The CDR3 nucleotides are TGTGCCAGCACCCGGCCAGGGTCGGATACGCAGTATTTT.

The chain couples TRBV7-3 to TRBJ2-2, with a weak D call TRBD1 (6 bases). Germline V gene sequence: CDR1 SGHTA, CDR2 FQGTGA. V lost 4 bases and J 3 bases, leaving 9 bases between the germline ends. This CDR3 is built from 14 residues. Here the CDR3 DNA reads TGTGCCAGCAGCTCAAACAGGGACACCGGGGAGCTGTTTTTT. Protein product: CASSSNRDTGELFF.

The chain uses TRBV5-1 and TRBJ1-4; the match to TRBD1 covers 9 bases. CDR1 and CDR2 from the germline V gene are SGHRS and YFSETQ. CDR3 length: 14 amino acids. After removal of 2 bases from V and 8 bases from J, the junction contained 4 bases not matched to a gene. The CDR3: CASSFRTGVEKLFF. CDR3 nucleotide sequence: TGCGCCAGCAGCTTTAGGACAGGGGTGGAAAAACTGTTTTTT.

The V gene is TRBV5-4, the J gene TRBJ2-7, with 11 bases lining up with TRBD2. Germline V gives CDR1 SGHNT, CDR2 YYREEE (reference sequence). The CDR3 totals 16 residues. V lost 5 bases, J lost 4 bases, and 11 bases stayed unmatched. This chain's CDR3 is CASSRLRASGRYEQYF. The CDR3 nucleotides are TGTGCCAGCAGTCGCTTGAGGGCTAGCGGGAGGTACGAGCAGTACTTC.

The chain couples TRBV6-6 to TRBJ2-2; weak D call: TRBD2 (6 bases). Germline assignment: CDR1 MNHNY and CDR2 SVGAGI (reference sequence). Trimming pared 4 bases from V and 10 bases from J, leaving 13 bases between. The CDR3 consists of 13 residues. This CDR3 is CASSSGVKEELFF. In DNA form, the CDR3 reads TGTGCCAGCAGTTCGGGGGTGAAAGAGGAGCTGTTTTTT.

The genes are TRBV21-1 and TRBJ1-2. TRBV21-1 is flagged as a pseudogene. CDR3 length: 17 residues. Written as DNA, the CDR3 is TGTGCCAGCAGCAAAAGGGGCAGGGGAGGGTATAACTATGGCTACACCTTC. It is translated as CASSKRGRGGYNYGYTF.

The chain joins TRBV14 to TRBJ1-5; D call uncertain. CDR1 is SGHDN, CDR2 FVKESK, per germline. Deletions cut 1 base from V and 4 bases from J, with 8 bases between. The CDR3 is made up of 14 amino acids. The CDR3: CASSQVRRNQPQHF. CDR3 nucleotides: TGTGCCAGCAGCCAAGTGAGACGAAATCAGCCCCAGCATTTT.

The chain couples TRBV19 to TRBJ2-1; D gene ambiguous. V was pared by 5 bases and J by 4 bases, with 6 bases between. Germline V gene lookup returns CDR1 LNHDA and CDR2 SQIVND (reference sequence). CDR3 size: 12 residues. DNA of the CDR3: TGTGCCAGTAGTCACGGGTACAATGAGCAGTTCTTC. This sequence encodes CASSHGYNEQFF.

The J gene is TRBJ2-7, the V gene TRBV28; 10 nucleotides agree with TRBD2. Germline values: CDR1 MDHEN, CDR2 SYDVKM. This CDR3 comprises 16 residues. With 5 bases clipped from V and 5 bases from J, the junction kept 12 bases outside the gene matches. This CDR3 reads CASSALWLAGENEQYF. The DNA of the CDR3 is TGTGCCAGCAGTGCCCTGTGGCTAGCGGGAGAGAACGAGCAGTACTTC.

The rearrangement joins TRBV28 to TRBJ1-2; 11 bases agree with TRBD1. CDR1 is MDHEN, CDR2 SYDVKM, per germline. The CDR3 extends over 16 amino acids. The J segment lost 4 bases and the V segment lost 4 bases, leaving 8 bases of the junction unmatched. CDR3 sequence reads: CASSSSGTGGIYGYTF. The CDR3 nucleotides are TGTGCCAGCAGTTCGTCCGGGACAGGGGGAATCTATGGCTACACCTTC.

J is TRBJ2-3 and V is TRBV18, with D unresolved. Germline V CDR1 and CDR2: KGHSH, LQKENI. The CDR3 is 13 amino acids. V lost 1 base, J lost 2 bases, and 4 bases lay in between. The CDR3 sequence: CASSPLITDTQYF. The CDR3, as DNA: TGTGCCAGCTCACCACTGATCACAGATACGCAGTATTTT.

The chain is built from TRBV6-1 and TRBJ1-4; D is uncertain. Germline-derived CDR1 and CDR2 are MNHNS and SASEGT. Trimming left V 4 bases short and J 0 bases short, with 9 bases between. This CDR3 region has 15 residues. This CDR3 reads CASSADGATNEKLFF. The CDR3 DNA reads as TGTGCCAGCAGTGCGGACGGTGCAACTAATGAAAAACTGTTTTTT.

This clone is a singleton in its sample. This chain joins TRBV5-1 and TRBJ2-5; the D gene is possibly TRBD1 (5 bases). The tail of the sequence fits TRBJ2-7 better, so the J call may be wrong. Germline V gives CDR1 SGHRS, CDR2 YFSETQ. This CDR3 is built from 14 residues. Here the CDR3 reads CASSLSRVVDEQYF. The CDR3 bases are TGCGCCAGCAGCTTGAGCAGGGTAGTAGACGAGCAGTACTTC.

The J gene is TRBJ2-5, the V gene TRBV29-1; TRBD1 matches at 7 bases. The ends lost 7 bases at V and 11 bases at J; junction bases unmatched: 10. The CDR3 has 11 amino acids. Germline CDR1 reads SQVTM; CDR2 reads ANQGSEA. CDR3 in DNA: TGCAGCGCTGGACAGGTGGGTGCGCAGTACTTC. Residues: CSAGQVGAQYF.

V gene TRBV18 combines with J gene TRBJ2-6, with D unresolved. The CDR3 runs 19 residues. Trimming stripped 1 base from V and 0 bases from J, with 16 bases between. The germline CDR1 and CDR2 sequences are KGHSH and LQKENI. The CDR3 DNA reads as TGTGCCAGCTCACCACTTTCCCCAGACATGGCCTCTGGGGCCAACGTCCTGACTTTC. Protein sequence: CASSPLSPDMASGANVLTF.

V gene TRBV18 combines with J gene TRBJ2-5; D might be TRBD2 (6 bases). The V gene's germline CDR1 is KGHSH and CDR2 LQKENI. Trimming took 4 bases from V and 3 from J, leaving 9 bases between them. The CDR3 contains 13 residues. The CDR3 bases are TGTGCCAGCTCACACTCGGGGGAAGAGACCCAGTACTTC. Protein: CASSHSGEETQYF.

The chain recombines TRBV2 with TRBJ1-2; a possible D gene is TRBD1 (5 bases). Germline CDR1 is SNHLY and CDR2 is FYNNEI. This CDR3 is 14 amino acids long. Trimming left V 6 bases short and J 2 bases short, with 13 bases between. Written as DNA, the CDR3 is TGTGCCAGCAGGACGACAGAATCGAACTATGGCTACACCTTC. This sequence encodes CASRTTESNYGYTF.

V usage is TRBV2 and J usage is TRBJ1-2; D is unresolved. The CDR3 spans 15 residues. Germline assignment: CDR1 SNHLY and CDR2 FYNNEI. Trimming cost V 7 bases and J 2 bases, with 17 bases left between them. The CDR3 region is CASIAEYSLNYGYTF. The CDR3, as DNA: TGTGCCAGCATAGCTGAGTATTCCCTCAACTATGGCTACACCTTC.

The chain is built from TRBV28 and TRBJ2-7; TRBD1 aligns across 9 bases. V shed 8 bases, J shed 2 bases, and the junction held 10 bases outside the gene matches. In germline, CDR1 is MDHEN, CDR2 SYDVKM. CDR3 length: 15 residues. The CDR3 sequence: CASRRGTGWAYEQYF. The CDR3 DNA is TGTGCCAGCCGCCGGGGGACAGGGTGGGCCTACGAGCAGTACTTC.

The rearrangement uses TRBV4-2 and TRBJ1-2; D perhaps matches TRBD1 (6 bases). This CDR3 spans 18 amino acids. The germline V gene has CDR1 LGHNA and CDR2 YNFKEQ. Trimming took off 1 base at V and 5 bases at J, with 23 bases between the two ends. CDR3 sequence reads: CASSQALAGKGGGYGYTF. The CDR3 nucleotides read TGTGCCAGCAGCCAAGCCCTTGCAGGGAAAGGGGGGGGGTATGGCTACACCTTC.

The V gene is TRBV2, the J gene TRBJ2-7, with a possible D match to TRBD2 (6 bases). V lost 0 bases and J lost 6, with 12 bases in between. Germline V gives CDR1 SNHLY, CDR2 FYNNEI. The CDR3 runs 14 residues. CDR3 sequence reads: CASSEARTGGEQYF. The CDR3 DNA reads as TGTGCCAGCAGTGAAGCCCGGACCGGGGGCGAGCAGTACTTC. The full variable domain, in which reference TRBV2 and TRBJ2-7 provide the parts outside the CDR3, is EPEVTQTPSHQVTQMGQEVILRCVPISNHLYFYWYRQILGQKVEFLVSFYNNEISEKSEIFDDQFSVERPDGSNFTLKIRSTKLEDSAMYFCASSEARTGGEQYFGPGTRLTVT.

The chain links TRBV15 to TRBJ2-1, with D tentatively TRBD2 (5 bases). Trimming stripped 5 bases from V and 2 bases from J, with 13 bases between. Per germline, CDR1 LNHNV and CDR2 YYDKDF (reference sequence). This CDR3 contains 15 residues. The CDR3: CATSEPSQAYNEQFF. The CDR3 DNA reads TGTGCCACCAGCGAACCTAGCCAGGCCTACAATGAGCAGTTCTTC.